These 27 T cell receptor beta chains originate from one sample sequenced in a study of OX40 agonist ivuxolimab in advanced cancers. Method: immunoSEQ multiplex PCR; TCRdb's copy keeps in-frame clones and lacks some. There are more than 50,000 clones in the sample; 75% to 90% occur only once, and about 2% lies in the top ten. Sequenced here: CD4+ or CD8+ T cells sorted from blood, sampled in a trial of the OX40 agonist ivuxolimab. These receptors were taken from an adult with an advanced solid tumor such as melanoma, head and neck, liver or kidney cancer.

The V call is TRBV12-5, the J call TRBJ2-3; possibly TRBD1 or TRBD2 for D (5 bases each). Germline assignment: CDR1 LGHNT and CDR2 FRNRAP. The CDR3 spans 16 residues. V lost 1 base, J lost 5 bases, and 16 bases lay in between. The DNA for the CDR3 is TGTGCTAGTGGTTTGGGAGGGACGGCAAAACAAGATACGCAGTATTTT. Protein: CASGLGGTAKQDTQYF.

This clone turned up a few times. CDR3 nucleotides: TGTGCCAGCAGCGGGGGACTGGGAGACACCCAGTACTTC. It specifies CASSGGLGDTQYF. V is TRBV7-2 and J is TRBJ2-5, with D possibly being TRBD2 (6 bases). Germline V CDR1 and CDR2: SGHTA, FQGNSA. V dropped 5 bases and J dropped 8 bases, with 15 bases sitting between them. This CDR3 has 13 amino acids.

The chain joins TRBV7-2 to TRBJ2-7, with D possibly being TRBD2 (5 bases). The CDR3 totals 13 residues. Per the germline V gene, CDR1 is SGHTA and CDR2 is FQGNSA. Trimming cost V 6 bases and J 4 bases, with 13 bases left between them. The DNA for the CDR3 is TGTGCCAGCAGTGTAGCGAGAGAATACGAGCAGTACTTC. This encodes CASSVAREYEQYF. Supplemented by reference TRBV7-2 and TRBJ2-7, the full variable domain reads GAGVSQSPSNKVTEKGKDVELRCDPISGHTALYWYRQSLGQGLEFLIYFQGNSAPDKSGLPSDRFSAERTGGSVSTLTIQRTQQEDSAVYLCASSVAREYEQYFGPGTRLTVT.

The chain employs TRBV5-1 and TRBJ1-1; 9 bases are a match to TRBD1. Germline trimming cut 2 bases from V and 1 base from J; bases unmatched to any gene: 3. The CDR3 has 15 amino acids. CDR1 is SGHRS, CDR2 YFSETQ, per germline. For the CDR3, the DNA is TGCGCCAGCAGCTTTAAGGGACAGGGGAACACTGAAGCTTTCTTT. Translation: CASSFKGQGNTEAFF.

The J gene is TRBJ2-1, the V gene TRBV29-1; 12 positions match TRBD2. V was pared by 5 bases and J by 4 bases, with 6 bases of the junction left unmatched. Germline V gene lookup returns CDR1 SQVTM and CDR2 ANQGSEA. CDR3 length: 15 residues. The CDR3 coding sequence is TGCAGCGTTCGGGGACTAGCGGGCCCTTACAATGAGCAGTTCTTC. Translated, it gives CSVRGLAGPYNEQFF.

This clone was seen once. J is TRBJ1-5 and V is TRBV2; 10 bases agree with TRBD1. Germline V gene sequence: CDR1 SNHLY, CDR2 FYNNEI. The CDR3 covers 16 residues. Unmatched junction bases numbered 8, after V lost 7 bases and J lost 2 bases. CDR3 residues: CASTGETGGRNQPQHF. In DNA form, the CDR3 reads TGTGCCAGCACCGGAGAGACAGGGGGCCGCAATCAGCCCCAGCATTTT.

The chain couples TRBV28 to TRBJ1-5, with no clear D. V dropped 4 bases and J dropped 2 bases, with 18 bases sitting between them. This CDR3 spans 17 amino acids. Looked up from germline, CDR1 is MDHEN and CDR2 is SYDVKM. The CDR3 nucleotides read TGTGCCAGCAGTTCCCTCCCACAGTCACCTGGCAATCAGCCCCAGCATTTT. The encoded protein is CASSSLPQSPGNQPQHF.

This clone was seen just once. This chain connects TRBV5-1 to TRBJ1-4; D call uncertain. The CDR3 has 15 residues. The V gene lost 3 bases and the J gene lost 3 bases, with 12 bases spanning the gap. The germline V gene encodes CDR1 SGHRS and CDR2 YFSETQ. The CDR3 nucleotides are TGCGCCAGCAGCTCGGCTCAGGTGGCTAATGAAAAACTGTTTTTT. Its translation: CASSSAQVANEKLFF.

The chain combines TRBV2 with TRBJ1-1, with a tentative D call TRBD1 (5 bases). Looked up from germline, CDR1 is SNHLY and CDR2 is FYNNEI. V lost 6 bases and J lost 3, with 11 bases in between. The CDR3 consists of 13 residues. CDR3 bases: TGTGCCAGCAGGTGGGGGGGAGACACTGAAGCTTTCTTT. Translating gives CASRWGGDTEAFF.

J is TRBJ1-2 and V is TRBV18, with 7 positions matching TRBD1. From germline, CDR1 is KGHSH and CDR2 LQKENI. The CDR3 has 13 residues. The V segment lost 3 bases and the J segment 4 bases; nucleotides outside the gene matches: 2. The CDR3 loop is CASSPTGLYGYTF. The CDR3 bases are TGTGCCAGCTCACCGACAGGGCTCTATGGCTACACCTTC.

The chain is built from TRBV19 and TRBJ2-3; a possible D gene is TRBD1 (5 bases). Per the germline V gene, CDR1 is LNHDA and CDR2 is SQIVND (reference sequence). The CDR3 has 15 amino acids. V was cut by 7 bases and J by 4 bases, with 18 bases left in between. CDR3 DNA: TGTGCCAGTACCCCCAGTGGGGCTTATCCAGATACGCAGTATTTT. It is translated as CASTPSGAYPDTQYF. The variable domain in full, completed from reference TRBV19 and TRBJ2-3, reads DGGITQSPKYLFRKEGQNVTLSCEQNLNHDAMYWYRQDPGQGLRLIYYSQIVNDFQKGDIAEGYSVSREKKESFPLTVTSAQKNPTAFYLCASTPSGAYPDTQYFGPGTRLTVL.

This CDR3 reads CASSEVGDRGERDTQYF. The CDR3 bases are TGTGCCAGCAGTGAAGTGGGGGACAGGGGGGAAAGAGATACGCAGTATTTT. The chain couples TRBV6-1 to TRBJ2-3; 11 bases map to TRBD1. Unmatched junction bases numbered 8, after V lost 1 base and J lost 5 bases. CDR1 and CDR2 (germline): MNHNS, SASEGT. The CDR3 loop spans 17 amino acids.

The chain is built from TRBV7-8 and TRBJ1-2; the match to TRBD1 covers 9 bases. Germline CDR1 is SGHVS and CDR2 is FQNEAQ. V dropped 4 bases and J dropped 2; count of bases not matched to a gene: 5. The CDR3 covers 15 residues. The CDR3 DNA reads TGTGCCAGCAGCTACCCGGGACAGGGAAACTATGGCTACACCTTC. Translated, it gives CASSYPGQGNYGYTF.

The V call is TRBV11-3, the J call TRBJ2-5, with TRBD1 as a possible D gene (5 bases). The V gene's germline CDR1 is SGHNT and CDR2 YENEEA. The CDR3 length is 15 residues. Trimming pared 1 base from V and 4 bases from J, leaving 13 bases between. The CDR3 nucleotides read TGTGCCAGCAGCTTAGTATACCAGCAGGGAGAGACCCAGTACTTC. It specifies CASSLVYQQGETQYF.

A word on this clone: Other DNA sequences in the same sample also yield this CDR3. This chain joins TRBV5-1 and TRBJ1-3; 9 bases are shared with TRBD1. The V gene's germline CDR1 is SGHRS and CDR2 YFSETQ. The length of the CDR3 is 16 residues. The junction had 4 bases not matched to a gene; V was cut back by 0 bases and J by 3 bases. CDR3 sequence reads: CASSLEQGAFGNTIYF. The CDR3 nucleotides read TGCGCCAGCAGCTTGGAACAGGGGGCTTTTGGAAACACCATATATTTT.

The chain couples TRBV19 to TRBJ2-2, with TRBD2 as a possible D gene (5 bases). Trimming left V 9 bases short and J 4 bases short, with 15 bases between. The CDR3 is 14 residues long. The V gene's germline CDR1 is LNHDA and CDR2 SQIVND (reference sequence). CDR3 DNA: TGTGCCAGCAATTCCCGGGGAGCCACCGGGGAGCTGTTTTTT. It yields the protein CASNSRGATGELFF.

V and J are TRBV19 and TRBJ2-7, with TRBD1 identical over 9 bases. Per germline, CDR1 LNHDA and CDR2 SQIVND (reference sequence). The CDR3 spans 14 residues. V was pared by 4 bases and J by 2 bases, with 3 bases of the junction left unmatched. The CDR3 here is CASSTGQGTYEQYF. The CDR3 DNA reads as TGTGCCAGTAGTACGGGACAGGGTACCTACGAGCAGTACTTC. The variable domain in full, completed from reference TRBV19 and TRBJ2-7, reads DGGITQSPKYLFRKEGQNVTLSCEQNLNHDAMYWYRQDPGQGLRLIYYSQIVNDFQKGDIAEGYSVSREKKESFPLTVTSAQKNPTAFYLCASSTGQGTYEQYFGPGTRLTVT.

The chain carries TRBV28 and TRBJ2-7, with D perhaps being TRBD1 or TRBD2 (5 bases each). V shed 5 bases and J shed 0 bases, with 11 bases lying between them. CDR3 length: 14 amino acids. From germline, CDR1 is MDHEN and CDR2 SYDVKM. The CDR3, as DNA: TGTGCCAGCAGTAAAACCGGGGCCTCCTACGAGCAGTACTTC. Residues: CASSKTGASYEQYF.

This clone came up once. The chain carries TRBV19 and TRBJ2-1; 12 bases align to TRBD1. The J segment lost 8 bases and the V segment lost 7 bases, leaving 9 bases of the junction unmatched. Per the germline V gene, CDR1 is LNHDA and CDR2 is SQIVND (reference sequence). The CDR3 length is 15 residues. The CDR3 loop reads CASTKGQGALYEQFF. The CDR3 nucleotides are TGTGCCAGTACTAAGGGACAGGGGGCTTTATATGAGCAGTTCTTC. Looking up the rest from reference TRBV19 and TRBJ2-1 gives the full variable domain: DGGITQSPKYLFRKEGQNVTLSCEQNLNHDAMYWYRQDPGQGLRLIYYSQIVNDFQKGDIAEGYSVSREKKESFPLTVTSAQKNPTAFYLCASTKGQGALYEQFFGPGTRLTVL.

Written as DNA, the CDR3 is TGCGCCAGCAGCCAAGCCTTGCCCTACGAGCAGTACTTC. It codes for CASSQALPYEQYF. The chain links TRBV4-3 to TRBJ2-7; D is unresolved. CDR3 length: 13 residues. Germline CDR1 is LGHNA and CDR2 is YSLEER. V was clipped by 1 base and J by 2 bases, with 6 bases between them.

The rearrangement joins TRBV18 to TRBJ2-7, with D perhaps given as TRBD1 or TRBD2 (6 bases each). The CDR3 has 16 amino acids. CDR1 and CDR2 from the germline V gene are KGHSH and LQKENI. V lost 3 bases and J lost 2, with 17 bases in between. In DNA form, the CDR3 reads TGTGCCAGCTCACCCCAAGGGGGGAGAGGAACCTACGAGCAGTACTTC. The encoded protein is CASSPQGGRGTYEQYF.

The chain links TRBV7-8 to TRBJ2-1; TRBD2 matches 8 bases. Germline CDR1 reads SGHVS; CDR2 reads FQNEAQ. With V trimmed by 4 bases and J by 8 bases, 19 bases remained unmatched. CDR3 length equals 18 residues. DNA of the CDR3: TGTGCCAGCAGCTCCGGGGGTAGCGGGATGGCGGCCCCCTATGAGCAGTTCTTC. It encodes CASSSGGSGMAAPYEQFF. The entire variable domain, with the rest obtained from reference TRBV7-8 and TRBJ2-1, is as follows: GAGVSQSPRYKVAKRGQDVALRCDPISGHVSLFWYQQALGQGPEFLTYFQNEAQLDKSGLPSDRFFAERPEGSVSTLKIQRTQQEDSAVYLCASSSGGSGMAAPYEQFFGPGTRLTVL.

V usage is TRBV7-9 and J usage is TRBJ1-6, with D hard to call. The germline gives CDR1 SEHNR, CDR2 FQNEAQ (reference sequence). V was cut by 4 bases and J by 0 bases, with 13 bases left in between. CDR3 length: 17 amino acids. This CDR3 reads CASSSGGSPSYNSPLHF. DNA of the CDR3: TGTGCCAGCAGCTCAGGAGGGTCCCCCTCCTATAATTCACCCCTCCACTTT.

V usage is TRBV27 and J usage is TRBJ2-2; D is uncertain. CDR1 MNHEY and CDR2 SMNVEV come from the germline V gene (reference sequence). V was trimmed by 6 bases and J by 6 bases, leaving 17 bases between them. CDR3 length: 15 amino acids. For the CDR3, the DNA is TGTGCCAGCAGGCCCCTTCCCGACATTTCCGGGGAGCTGTTTTTT. Translation: CASRPLPDISGELFF.

This clone was seen a few times. The chain links TRBV20-1 to TRBJ2-7; D remains unclear. The CDR3 totals 11 residues. Trimming removed 4 bases at V and 4 bases at J, with 8 bases between. Germline CDR1 reads DFQATT; CDR2 reads SNEGSKA (reference sequence). The CDR3 protein is CSAKWKYEQYF. CDR3 bases: TGCAGTGCTAAGTGGAAATACGAGCAGTACTTC.

The rearrangement uses TRBV25-1 and TRBJ2-4; weak D call: TRBD2 (6 bases). Per germline, CDR1 MGHDK and CDR2 SYGVNS. The CDR3 length is 12 residues. Trimming shortened V by 10 bases and J by 6 bases, and 13 bases separated the two germline ends. CDR3 protein: CATVTSTNIQYF. CDR3 DNA: TGTGCCACCGTGACTAGTACAAACATTCAGTACTTC. The full variable domain, its missing parts supplied by reference TRBV25-1 and TRBJ2-4, is EADIYQTPRYLVIGTGKKITLECSQTMGHDKMYWYQQDPGMELHLIHYSYGVNSTEKGDLSSESTVSRIRTEHFPLTLESARPSHTSQYLCATVTSTNIQYFGAGTRLSVL.

Note on this clone: Other DNA sequences in the same sample also yield this CDR3. The chain joins TRBV6-1 to TRBJ1-1; weak D call: TRBD1 (6 bases). V gave up 4 bases and J gave up 4 bases, with 13 bases separating them. The CDR3 runs 14 residues. The germline V gene encodes CDR1 MNHNS and CDR2 SASEGT. The CDR3 bases are TGTGCCAGCAGTGCTATGGACAGCGGCACTGAAGCTTTCTTT. Residues: CASSAMDSGTEAFF.